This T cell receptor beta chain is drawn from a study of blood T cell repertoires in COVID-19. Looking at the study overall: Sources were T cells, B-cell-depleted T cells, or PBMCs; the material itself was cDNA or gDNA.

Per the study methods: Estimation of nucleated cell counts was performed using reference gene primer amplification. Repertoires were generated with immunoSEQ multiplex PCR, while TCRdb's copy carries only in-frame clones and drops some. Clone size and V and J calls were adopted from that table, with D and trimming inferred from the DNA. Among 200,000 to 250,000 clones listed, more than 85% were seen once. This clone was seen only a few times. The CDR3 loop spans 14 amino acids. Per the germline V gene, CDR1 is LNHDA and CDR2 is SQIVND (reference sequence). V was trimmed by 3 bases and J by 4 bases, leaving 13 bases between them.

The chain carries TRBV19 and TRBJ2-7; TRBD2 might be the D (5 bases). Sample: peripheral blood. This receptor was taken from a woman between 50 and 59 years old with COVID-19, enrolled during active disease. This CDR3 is CASSINSGGYEQYF. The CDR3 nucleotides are TGTGCCAGTAGTATTAACTCGGGCGGGTACGAGCAGTACTTC.